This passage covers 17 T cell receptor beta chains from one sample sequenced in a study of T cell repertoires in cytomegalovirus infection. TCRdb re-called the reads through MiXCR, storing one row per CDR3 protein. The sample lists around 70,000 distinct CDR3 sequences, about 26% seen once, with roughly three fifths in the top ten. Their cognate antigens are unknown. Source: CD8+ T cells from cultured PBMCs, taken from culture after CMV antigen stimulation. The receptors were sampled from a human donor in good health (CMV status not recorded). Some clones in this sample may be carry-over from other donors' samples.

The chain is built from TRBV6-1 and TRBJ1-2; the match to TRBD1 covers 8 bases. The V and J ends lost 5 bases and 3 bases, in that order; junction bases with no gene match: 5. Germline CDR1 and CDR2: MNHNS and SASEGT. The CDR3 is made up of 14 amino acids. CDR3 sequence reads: CASSSTGGHYGYTF. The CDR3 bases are TGTGCCAGCAGTTCTACAGGGGGGCACTATGGCTACACCTTC.

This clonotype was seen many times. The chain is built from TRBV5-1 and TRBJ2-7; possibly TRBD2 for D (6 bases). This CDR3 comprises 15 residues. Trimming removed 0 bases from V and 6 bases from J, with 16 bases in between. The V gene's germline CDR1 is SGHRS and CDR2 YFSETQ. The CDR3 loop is CASSLVPGAVAEQYF. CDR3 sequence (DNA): TGCGCCAGCAGCTTGGTCCCGGGAGCAGTAGCCGAGCAGTACTTC.

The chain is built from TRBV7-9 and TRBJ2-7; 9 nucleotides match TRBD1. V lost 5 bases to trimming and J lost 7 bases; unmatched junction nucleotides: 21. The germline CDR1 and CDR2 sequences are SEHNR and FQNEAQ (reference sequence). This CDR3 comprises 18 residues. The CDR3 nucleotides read TGTGCCAGCAGCGATACTATAAAGACCGGGACAGGGTTGGGAGAGCAGTACTTC. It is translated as CASSDTIKTGTGLGEQYF.

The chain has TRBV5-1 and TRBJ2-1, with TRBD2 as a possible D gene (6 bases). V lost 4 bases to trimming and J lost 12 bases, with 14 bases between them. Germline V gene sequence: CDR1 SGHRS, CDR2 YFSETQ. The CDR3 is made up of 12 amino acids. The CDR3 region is CASSHSGVGQFF. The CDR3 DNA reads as TGCGCCAGCAGCCACTCGGGGGTCGGGCAGTTCTTC.

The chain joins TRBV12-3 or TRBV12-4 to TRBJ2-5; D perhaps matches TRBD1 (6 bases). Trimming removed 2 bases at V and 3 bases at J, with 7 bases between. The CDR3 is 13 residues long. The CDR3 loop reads CASSLNREETQYF. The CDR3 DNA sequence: TGTGCCAGCAGTTTAAACAGGGAAGAGACCCAGTACTTC.

The CDR3 sequence: CASNSPSSYNSPLHF. DNA of the CDR3: TGTGCCAGCAACTCTCCCAGCTCCTATAATTCACCCCTCCACTTT. The chain uses TRBV27 and TRBJ1-6, with unresolved D. The V and J ends lost 7 bases and 0 bases respectively, with 10 bases between them. Looked up from germline, CDR1 is MNHEY and CDR2 is SMNVEV (reference sequence). The CDR3 loop spans 15 amino acids.

The CDR3 spells CASVGSDLRKYF. DNA for the CDR3: TGTGCCAGCGTCGGCAGCGACCTCCGAAAGTACTTC. The chain carries TRBV3-1 and TRBJ2-7; D uncertain. Germline loops: CDR1 LGHDT, CDR2 YNNKEL (reference sequence). V was trimmed by 8 bases and J by 11 bases, leaving 19 bases between them. This CDR3 has 12 amino acids.

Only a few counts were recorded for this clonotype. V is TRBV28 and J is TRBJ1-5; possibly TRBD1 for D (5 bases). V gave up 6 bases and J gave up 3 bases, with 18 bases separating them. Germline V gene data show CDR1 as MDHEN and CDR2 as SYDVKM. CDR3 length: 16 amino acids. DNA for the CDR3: TGTGCCAGCAGGCCGGGACGGGAGTCCTTCAATCAGCCCCAGCATTTT. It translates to CASRPGRESFNQPQHF.

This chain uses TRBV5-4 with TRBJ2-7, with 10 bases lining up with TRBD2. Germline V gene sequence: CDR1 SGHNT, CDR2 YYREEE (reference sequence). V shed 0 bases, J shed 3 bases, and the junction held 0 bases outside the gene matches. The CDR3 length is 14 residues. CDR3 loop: CASSLGTSGYEQYF. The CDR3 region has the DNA TGTGCCAGCAGCTTGGGGACTAGCGGCTACGAGCAGTACTTC.

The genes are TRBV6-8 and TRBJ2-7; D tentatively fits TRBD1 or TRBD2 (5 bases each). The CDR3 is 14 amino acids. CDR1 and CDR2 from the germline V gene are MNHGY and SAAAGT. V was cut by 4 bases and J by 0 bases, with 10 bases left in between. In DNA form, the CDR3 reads TGTGCCAGCAGTTTGGGGGAGAACTCCTACGAGCAGTACTTC. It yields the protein CASSLGENSYEQYF.

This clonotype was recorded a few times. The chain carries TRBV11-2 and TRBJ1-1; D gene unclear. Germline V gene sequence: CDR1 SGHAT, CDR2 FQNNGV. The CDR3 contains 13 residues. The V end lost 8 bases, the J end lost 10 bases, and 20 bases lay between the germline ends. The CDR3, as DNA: TGTGCCAGCCAAGGGCCACCTCCTCTAAGAGCTTTCTTT. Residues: CASQGPPPLRAFF.

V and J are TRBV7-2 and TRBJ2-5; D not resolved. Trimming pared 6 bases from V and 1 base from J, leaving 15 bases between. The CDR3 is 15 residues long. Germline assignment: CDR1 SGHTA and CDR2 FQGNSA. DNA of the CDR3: TGTGCCAGCAGACACGCAGCCTTAATCCAAGAGACCCAGTACTTC. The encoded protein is CASRHAALIQETQYF. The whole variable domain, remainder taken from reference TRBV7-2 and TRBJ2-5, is GAGVSQSPSNKVTEKGKDVELRCDPISGHTALYWYRQSLGQGLEFLIYFQGNSAPDKSGLPSDRFSAERTGGSVSTLTIQRTQQEDSAVYLCASRHAALIQETQYFGPGTRLLVL.

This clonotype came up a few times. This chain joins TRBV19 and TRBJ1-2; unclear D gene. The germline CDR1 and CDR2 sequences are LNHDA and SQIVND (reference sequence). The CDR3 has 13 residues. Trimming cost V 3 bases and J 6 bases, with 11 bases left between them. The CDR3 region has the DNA TGTGCCAGTAGTATGGTTCCAGGAGATGGCTACACCTTC. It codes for CASSMVPGDGYTF.

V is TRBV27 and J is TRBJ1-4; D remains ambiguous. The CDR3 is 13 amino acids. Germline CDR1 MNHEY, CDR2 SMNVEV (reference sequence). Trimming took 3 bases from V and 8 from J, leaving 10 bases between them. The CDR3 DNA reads TGTGCCAGCAGTTTCGGCTCGGGGGAAAAACTGTTTTTT. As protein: CASSFGSGEKLFF.

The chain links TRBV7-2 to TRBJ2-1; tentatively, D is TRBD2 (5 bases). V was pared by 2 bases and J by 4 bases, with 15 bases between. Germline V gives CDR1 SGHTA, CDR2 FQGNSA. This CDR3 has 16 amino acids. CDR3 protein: CASSLRWNGVYNEQFF. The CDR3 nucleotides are TGTGCCAGCAGCTTACGGTGGAACGGGGTTTACAATGAGCAGTTCTTC.

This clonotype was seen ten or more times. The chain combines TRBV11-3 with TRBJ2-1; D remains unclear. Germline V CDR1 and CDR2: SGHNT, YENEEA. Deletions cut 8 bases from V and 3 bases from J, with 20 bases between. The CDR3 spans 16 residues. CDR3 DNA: TGTGCCAGCCGAAAAATGGGGTCCAGGTACTACAATGAGCAGTTCTTC. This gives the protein CASRKMGSRYYNEQFF.

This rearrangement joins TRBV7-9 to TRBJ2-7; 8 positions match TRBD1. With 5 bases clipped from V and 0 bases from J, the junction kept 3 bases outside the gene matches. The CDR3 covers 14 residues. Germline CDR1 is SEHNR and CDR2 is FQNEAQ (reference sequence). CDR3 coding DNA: TGTGCCAGCAGCGGTGGACAGGGCTCCTACGAGCAGTACTTC. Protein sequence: CASSGGQGSYEQYF.